These T cell receptor beta chains were read from a single sample in a study of blood T cell repertoires in COVID-19. Assay used: immunoSEQ multiplex PCR; TCRdb lists only in-frame clones, some missing. The sample records some 130,000 clones, roughly 90% being singletons. Input material: peripheral blood. Source of these receptors: a man aged 45-65 years with active or convalescent COVID-19. The CDR3 runs from the conserved cysteine through the conserved F or W. D genes are given only for firm matches. Clone size, where shown, is once, few, many, or a class for clones that have expanded.

j_call | clone_size | d_call | v_call | cdr3_nt | cdr3_aa
TRBJ1-5 | once | - | TRBV10-2 | TGCGCCAGCAGTGATGGAGGAGGTCGGGGCAATCAGCCCCAGCATTTT | CASSDGGGRGNQPQHF
TRBJ2-7 | - | TRBD2 | TRBV5-4 | TGTGCCAGCAGCTCAGCAGGACTAGCGGATACCTACGAGCAGTACTTC | CASSSAGLADTYEQYF
TRBJ2-1 | - | TRBD2 | TRBV9 | TGTGCCAGCAGCGTAGTGCGGGAGGTCTACAATGAGCAGTTCTTC | CASSVVREVYNEQFF
TRBJ2-7 | - | TRBD1 | TRBV18 | TGTGCCAGCTCACCAGGGACAGGGAAGGAGTACTTC | CASSPGTGKEYF
TRBJ2-7 | - | TRBD1 | TRBV12-5 | TGTGCTAGTGGTTTGGGACCGGGACAGGGGCGCGAGCAGTACTTC | CASGLGPGQGREQYF
TRBJ2-5 | - | - | TRBV18 | TGTGCCAGCTCACCACCACTTAGCGAGACCCAGTACTTC | CASSPPLSETQYF
TRBJ2-5 | - | TRBD2 | TRBV9 | TGTGCCAGCAGCGACCTCGGGACTAGCGCACAAGAGACCCAGTACTTC | CASSDLGTSAQETQYF
TRBJ2-7 | - | - | TRBV6-1 | TGTGCCAGCAGTGAAGCACACGGGTACCACGAGCAGTACTTC | CASSEAHGYHEQYF
TRBJ2-5 | - | TRBD2 | TRBV11-2 | TGTGCCAGCAGCTTACGGGGGGGGAGAGAGACCCAGTACTTC | CASSLRGGRETQYF
TRBJ1-1 | - | - | TRBV15 | TGTGCCACCAGCAGAGGCGGCACGAACACTGAAGCTTTCTTT | CATSRGGTNTEAFF
TRBJ2-7 | once | TRBD2 | TRBV5-1 | TGCGCCAGCAGCCCCGGACCACTAGCGGGAGGCTACGAGCAGTACTTC | CASSPGPLAGGYEQYF
TRBJ1-1 | - | TRBD1 | TRBV12-5 | TGTGCTAGTGGTTGGGGACAGCCCACTGAAGCTTTCTTT | CASGWGQPTEAFF
TRBJ1-3 | - | - | TRBV14 | TGTGCCAGCAGCCCTGGAGGCGGCGGAAACACCATATATTTT | CASSPGGGGNTIYF
TRBJ1-3 | once | - | TRBV2 | TGTGCCAGCGCCATACCGCAGGACTCTGGAAACACCATATATTTT | CASAIPQDSGNTIYF
TRBJ2-5 | - | - | TRBV2 | TGTGCCAGCAGCGACCAGGGTGAGGTTTTGACCCAGTACTTC | CASSDQGEVLTQYF
TRBJ1-2 | - | - | TRBV28 | TGTGCCAGCAGCTTACAGGGCTCAACTGGCTACACCTTC | CASSLQGSTGYTF
TRBJ1-6 | - | - | TRBV7-8 | TGTGCCAGCAGCTTAGGTCACAGGGTCTATAATTCACCCCTCCACTTT | CASSLGHRVYNSPLHF
TRBJ2-1 | - | TRBD2 | TRBV4-1 | TGCGCCAGCAGCCAATCCAGAGGGACTAGCGGGAGAGATGAGCAGTTCTTC | CASSQSRGTSGRDEQFF
TRBJ1-2 | - | - | TRBV6-6 | TGTGCCAGCAGCCTTTCAGGGGATGACTATGGCTACACCTTC | CASSLSGDDYGYTF
TRBJ1-2 | - | - | TRBV2 | TGTGCCAGCAGGGCAGGTACCTCTTATGGCTACACCTTC | CASRAGTSYGYTF
TRBJ1-5 | - | - | TRBV4-3 | TGCGCCAGCAGCCAAGATTTTTTAGTTTATCAGCCCCAGCATTTT | CASSQDFLVYQPQHF
TRBJ2-7 | - | TRBD1 | TRBV3-1/TRBV3-2 | TGTGCCAGCAGCCTCCCGGGACAGGGGTACGAGCAGTACTTC | CASSLPGQGYEQYF
TRBJ2-7 | - | TRBD1 | TRBV11-2 | TGTGCCAGCAGCTTAGACAGGGGGTTCATCGACGAGCAGTACTTC | CASSLDRGFIDEQYF
TRBJ2-2 | once | - | TRBV30 | TGTGCCTGGAGGGCCCGGGGGACCGGGGAGCTGTTTTTT | CAWRARGTGELFF
TRBJ2-7 | - | TRBD2 | TRBV6-6 | TGTGCCAGCAGAAGAATAGCGGGTGAGACCTACGAGCAGTACTTC | CASRRIAGETYEQYF
TRBJ1-2 | - | - | TRBV19 | TGTGCCAGTAGTATAAAGAAGACATTCAACCTGGAGGGAATCTACTATGGCTACACCTTC | CASSIKKTFNLEGIYYGYTF
TRBJ2-7 | - | TRBD1 | TRBV29-1 | TGCAGCGCAGAATCCGGGACAGGGGGCAGGCAGTACTTC | CSAESGTGGRQYF
TRBJ2-7 | once | - | TRBV5-1 | TGCGCCAGCAGCTTGGCGGGAGACAGGCAGTACTTC | CASSLAGDRQYF
TRBJ2-7 | - | - | TRBV11-2 | TGTGCCAGCAGCTTAGGGCAGGGGTGGTACGAGCAGTACTTC | CASSLGQGWYEQYF
TRBJ1-3 | once | TRBD1 | TRBV2 | TGTGCCAGCAGCGGGACAGACTCTGGAAACACCATATATTTT | CASSGTDSGNTIYF
TRBJ2-1 | - | - | TRBV10-3 | TGTGCCATCAGGAGCGAAGTTGAGCAGTTCTTC | CAIRSEVEQFF
TRBJ2-6 | once | TRBD1 | TRBV19 | TGTGCCAGTACCGGGACAGGAGTCTCTGGGGCCAACGTCCTGACTTTC | CASTGTGVSGANVLTF
TRBJ2-3 | - | TRBD2 | TRBV4-3 | TGCGCCAGCAGCCACTCTAGCGGGGGGCAAAGAGATACGCAGTATTTT | CASSHSSGGQRDTQYF
TRBJ2-7 | - | TRBD2 | TRBV28 | TGTGCCAGCAGTTCGACCCCGGGACTAGCGGACTACGAGCAGTACTTC | CASSSTPGLADYEQYF
TRBJ2-5 | - | TRBD1 | TRBV28 | TGTGCCAGCAGGGGTACAGGGGCCCCACACCAAGAGACCCAGTACTTC | CASRGTGAPHQETQYF
TRBJ2-3 | - | - | TRBV6-2/TRBV6-3 | TGTGCCAGCAGTTACTCGATCCACGGGGACACAGATACGCAGTATTTT | CASSYSIHGDTDTQYF
TRBJ2-7 | - | TRBD2 | TRBV28 | TGTGCCAGCAGTTTCCAACTAGCGGGGCTGTCCTACGAGCAGTACTTC | CASSFQLAGLSYEQYF
TRBJ2-3 | - | TRBD2 | TRBV6-5 | TGTGCCAGCAGTTACGAAGCGGGGGGGAACACAGATACGCAGTATTTT | CASSYEAGGNTDTQYF
TRBJ1-2 | - | - | TRBV24-1 | TGTGCCACCCAACACAGGTCTAACTATGGCTACACCTTC | CATQHRSNYGYTF
TRBJ2-5 | - | - | TRBV10-3 | TGTGCCATCAGTAAGGACAAGGAGACCCAGTACTTC | CAISKDKETQYF
TRBJ2-5 | - | TRBD1 | TRBV28 | TGTGCCAGCAGTTCCTACAGGGGGTTATCCTTTGAGGAGACCCAGTACTTC | CASSSYRGLSFEETQYF
TRBJ1-4 | - | - | TRBV5-1 | TGCGCCAGCAGCTTGGCGGGGACTAATGAAAAACTGTTTTTT | CASSLAGTNEKLFF